This passage covers 13 T cell receptor beta chains from one sample sequenced in a study of glioma-infiltrating T cells after dendritic cell vaccination. Documented time point: after dendritic cell vaccination, including at tumor progression/relapse. Generated by immunoSEQ multiplex PCR, the TCRdb table keeps only in-frame clones and is missing some. This sample yields tens of thousands of clones, of which around four fifths are seen a single time; roughly 2.1% belongs to the top ten. This sample comprised blood, obtained after dendritic cell vaccination. The receptors were gathered from a human donor with glioblastoma.

This clone was seen only a few times. V usage is TRBV18 and J usage is TRBJ1-3; 10 positions agree with TRBD1. Trimming took 3 bases from V and 1 from J; bases not matched to a gene: 6. The length of the CDR3 is 17 residues. Germline CDR1 and CDR2: KGHSH and LQKENI. The CDR3 spells CASSPTQGQGSGNTIYF. Here the CDR3 DNA reads TGTGCCAGCTCACCGACACAGGGACAGGGGTCTGGAAACACCATATATTTT.

V gene TRBV11-2 combines with J gene TRBJ1-1, with D maybe TRBD1 (6 bases). Germline CDR1 is SGHAT and CDR2 is FQNNGV. There are 14 residues in the CDR3. Trimming removed 2 bases from V and 4 bases from J, with 11 bases in between. CDR3: CASSLNPTGTEAFF. The CDR3 nucleotides are TGTGCCAGCAGCTTAAATCCGACAGGCACTGAAGCTTTCTTT.

The CDR3 sequence: CASLQDHSGNTIYF. The CDR3 nucleotides read TGTGCCAGTTTACAGGACCACTCTGGAAACACCATATATTTT. This chain joins TRBV19 and TRBJ1-3; weak D call: TRBD1 (5 bases). V gave up 8 bases and J gave up 0 bases, with 11 bases separating them. The germline V gene encodes CDR1 LNHDA and CDR2 SQIVND (reference sequence). The CDR3 is 14 residues long.

The rearrangement joins TRBV5-1 to TRBJ1-5; 9 bases match TRBD1. The germline CDR1 and CDR2 sequences are SGHRS and YFSETQ. V shed 0 bases and J 5 bases; nucleotides not matched to a gene: 3. The CDR3 loop spans 15 amino acids. The CDR3 loop reads CASSLGTGDYQPQHF. The DNA for the CDR3 is TGCGCCAGCAGCTTGGGGACAGGGGATTATCAGCCCCAGCATTTT.

The chain links TRBV28 to TRBJ1-2; 7 nucleotides agree with TRBD1. The germline CDR1 and CDR2 sequences are MDHEN and SYDVKM. The CDR3 consists of 13 residues. Losses at the gene ends were 4 bases for V and 11 bases for J; bases not matched to a gene: 10. CDR3 region: CASSSDRPLVYTF. The CDR3 DNA follows: TGTGCCAGCAGTTCGGACAGGCCTTTGGTGTACACCTTC.

The chain uses TRBV7-8 and TRBJ2-7, with 8 bases identical to TRBD1. With 6 bases clipped from V and 6 bases from J, the junction kept 4 bases outside the gene matches. The germline gives CDR1 SGHVS, CDR2 FQNEAQ. The CDR3 length is 12 residues. This chain's CDR3 is CASSQGAGEQYV. CDR3 sequence (DNA): TGTGCCAGCAGTCAGGGGGCGGGCGAGCAGTACGTC.

V gene TRBV7-9 combines with J gene TRBJ1-5; possible D gene TRBD1, 5 bases. The V end lost 3 bases, the J end lost 8 bases, and 14 bases lay between the germline ends. The CDR3 spans 14 residues. The germline V gene encodes CDR1 SEHNR and CDR2 FQNEAQ (reference sequence). CDR3 sequence reads: CASSLGQGVKPQHF. CDR3 sequence (DNA): TGTGCCAGCAGCTTGGGGCAGGGCGTAAAGCCCCAGCATTTT.

The V call is TRBV2, the J call TRBJ2-2; D is possibly TRBD2 (6 bases). In germline, CDR1 is SNHLY, CDR2 FYNNEI. The CDR3 has 14 amino acids. Trimming took off 6 bases at V and 5 bases at J, with 13 bases between the two ends. The DNA of the CDR3 is TGTGCCAGCAGAATCGGCGGGGAAACCGGGGAGCTGTTTTTT. It codes for CASRIGGETGELFF.

This clone was detected a few times. The rearrangement joins TRBV5-1 to TRBJ1-3; tentative D call: TRBD1 (5 bases). V lost 0 bases to trimming and J lost 1 base, with 8 bases between them. The CDR3 length is 15 residues. CDR1 and CDR2 (germline): SGHRS, YFSETQ. The CDR3 DNA is TGCGCCAGCAGCTTGGTAGGGGCTTCTGGAAACACCATATATTTT. It translates to CASSLVGASGNTIYF.

The chain links TRBV4-1 to TRBJ1-3; the match to TRBD1 covers 8 bases. Germline V gene data show CDR1 as MGHRA and CDR2 as YSYEKL. Trimming at V came to 0 bases and at J to 4 bases, leaving 14 bases not matched to a gene. CDR3 size: 19 residues. DNA of the CDR3: TGCGCCAGCAGCCAAGATCGGTCCGTGACAGGGGTAGGAGGAAACACCATATATTTT. Residues: CASSQDRSVTGVGGNTIYF.

This clone has just one count. The chain couples TRBV14 to TRBJ2-1; tentatively, D is TRBD1 (6 bases). The length of the CDR3 is 15 residues. V lost 4 bases and J 0 bases, leaving 10 bases between the germline ends. Germline CDR1 reads SGHDN; CDR2 reads FVKESK. CDR3 sequence: CASSRTGISYNEQFF. CDR3 DNA sequence: TGTGCCAGCAGCCGCACAGGGATCTCCTACAATGAGCAGTTCTTC.

The chain has TRBV5-1 and TRBJ2-1, with 7 nucleotides matching TRBD2. Germline loops: CDR1 SGHRS, CDR2 YFSETQ. V trimming: 3 bases; J trimming: 3 bases; junction bases outside the gene matches: 6. This CDR3 contains 15 residues. CDR3 residues: CASSWLAENYNEQFF. In nucleotides, the CDR3 is TGCGCCAGCAGCTGGCTAGCGGAGAACTACAATGAGCAGTTCTTC.

CDR3 amino acids: CASSLNRNTEAFF. CDR3 DNA sequence: TGTGCCAGCAGCTTAAACAGGAACACTGAAGCTTTCTTT. This chain links TRBV7-2 with TRBJ1-1; D gene ambiguous. CDR3 length: 13 amino acids. The V end lost 2 bases, the J end lost 1 base, and 5 bases lay between the germline ends. Germline V lookup: CDR1 SGHTA, CDR2 FQGNSA.